The rows below give T cell receptor beta chains drawn from one sample of a study of Ad26.COV2.S vaccination and SARS-CoV-2 variants. This table comes from immunoSEQ multiplex PCR, and its TCRdb copy is limited to in-frame clones, with some not included. The table shows hundreds of thousands of clones, with roughly nine tenths occurring only once. The input for sequencing was peripheral blood, taken in a trial of Ad26.COV2.S vaccine versus placebo. The receptor set was obtained from a person between 18 and 65 years old who received the Ad26.COV2.S COVID-19 vaccine or a placebo. Both conserved end residues are part of each CDR3.

TRBJ2-7 | TRBV19 | CASKNQGSYEQYF
TRBJ1-1 | TRBV3-1/TRBV3-2 | CASSQATGDTEAFF
TRBJ1-2 | TRBV4-2 | CASSQAGQGFYGYTF
TRBJ1-1 | TRBV4-2 | CASSQVSRIEAFF
TRBJ2-5 | TRBV3-1/TRBV3-2 | CASSQEASGRGSQYF
TRBJ1-4 | TRBV19 | CASGIQVNEKLFF
TRBJ2-7 | TRBV7-2 | CASSLESGGSPHYEQYF
TRBJ2-1 | TRBV11-3 | CASSPTSGTYNEQFF
TRBJ2-5 | TRBV5-4 | CASSLISGQETQYF
TRBJ1-6 | TRBV2 | CANGTGKSPNSPLHF
TRBJ2-3 | TRBV6-5 | CASSYTYSSTDTQYF
TRBJ1-1 | TRBV6-5 | CASSRPHIPNTEAFF
TRBJ2-7 | TRBV10-3 | CAISPQRGGVDEQYF
TRBJ2-5 | TRBV27 | CASSLPGHSVETQYF
TRBJ2-2 | TRBV5-1 | CASSSRTSGRHTGELFF
TRBJ1-5 | TRBV5-1 | CASSPEEGQGTQPQHF
TRBJ2-5 | TRBV10-3 | CAISGGGRGQETQYF
TRBJ1-1 | TRBV6-2/TRBV6-3 | CASSSVQGYTEAFF
TRBJ2-1 | TRBV6-5 | CASREYGTGMDEQFF
TRBJ1-6 | TRBV2 | CASSERAGGSPLHF
TRBJ1-3 | TRBV24-1 | CATSDWGPQPVSGNTIYF
TRBJ2-2 | TRBV5-4 | CASSDGRATGELFF
TRBJ1-5 | TRBV10-2 | CASSEIPDRGGDQPQHF
TRBJ2-3 | TRBV21-1 | CASSKAIFRDNSTDTQYF
TRBJ1-4 | TRBV15 | CATSRDHREKLFF
TRBJ2-7 | TRBV30 | CAWTSGWGQGPSYEQYF
TRBJ1-2 | TRBV19 | CASSWDYGYTF
TRBJ2-2 | TRBV15 | CATLRAGVGTGELFF
TRBJ2-1 | TRBV19 | CASRPLGTYNEQFF
TRBJ2-3 | TRBV10-2 | CASKGTAGTDTQYF
TRBJ1-1 | TRBV20-1 | CSASRAAKGDTEAFF
TRBJ1-3 | TRBV7-9 | CASSLRGLSSGNTIYF
TRBJ1-1 | TRBV19 | CASSIQSNTEAFF
TRBJ1-6 | TRBV6-5 | CASRDPGQDNSPLHF
TRBJ2-5 | TRBV7-3 | CASSSTDGTQYF
TRBJ2-1 | TRBV5-4 | CASSFGTSGYNEQFF
TRBJ2-1 | TRBV2 | CASSRTSSYNEQFF
TRBJ1-4 | TRBV5-5 | CASSLVTANEKLFF
TRBJ2-2 | TRBV6-5 | CASSLRAGELFF
TRBJ2-7 | TRBV7-9 | CASSSGQGVDEQYF
TRBJ2-6 | TRBV15 | CATSRDAGGANVLTF
TRBJ1-1 | TRBV20-1 | CSARDQAEAFF
TRBJ1-6 | TRBV5-1 | CASSRDRSDGTPLHF
TRBJ1-2 | TRBV7-2 | CASSLTGQGAYGYTF
TRBJ2-1 | TRBV6-5 | CASSLGVQSYNEQFF
TRBJ2-3 | TRBV12-5 | CASGFQGYSSTDTQYF
TRBJ2-2 | TRBV7-2 | CASRPGLAGKTGELFF
TRBJ2-1 | TRBV7-8 | CASSPTANEQFF
TRBJ1-5 | TRBV5-6 | CASSKWVGWSNQPQHF
TRBJ1-5 | TRBV6-5 | CASSNNWNNQPQHF
TRBJ2-7 | TRBV5-1 | CASSLAGTYEQYF
TRBJ2-5 | TRBV5-1 | CASSLEGGGDQETQYF
TRBJ1-6 | TRBV30 | CAWSRGANSPLHF